These T cell receptor beta chains were read from a single sample in a study of shared clonotypes between healthy human individuals. This table comes from immunoSEQ multiplex PCR, and its TCRdb copy is limited to in-frame clones, with some not included. The sample holds roughly 590,000 clones, about 95% seen once. What was sequenced was naive CD8+ T cells sorted from blood. The receptors originated from a young woman in good health. Both conserved end residues are part of each CDR3. A D gene is named only where the DNA matches it firmly. Clone size is stated in some rows and not others, as once, few, many or a class when expanded.

TRBJ2-3,.,TRBD1,TRBV7-3,TGTGCCAGCAGCCCGACAGGGAGCGGCACAGATACGCAGTATTTT,CASSPTGSGTDTQYF
TRBJ1-4,.,.,TRBV7-8,TGTGCCAGCAGACCGGAGCCAGCAACTAATGAAAAACTGTTTTTT,CASRPEPATNEKLFF
TRBJ1-1,.,.,TRBV5-1,TGCGCCAGCAGCTTCGGATTGAACACTGAAGCTTTCTTT,CASSFGLNTEAFF
TRBJ2-5,.,.,TRBV6-6,TGTGCCAGCAGAGGTGAGCAAGAGACCCAGTACTTC,CASRGEQETQYF
TRBJ2-7,.,.,TRBV5-1,TGCGCCAGCAGCTGGACAGAACCAACCTACGAGCAGTACTTC,CASSWTEPTYEQYF
TRBJ2-7,.,.,TRBV9,TGTGCCAGCAGCGTAGGGTCAGGGGCGTCCTACGAGCAGTACTTC,CASSVGSGASYEQYF
TRBJ2-5,.,.,TRBV7-3,TGTGCCAGCAGCTTAACGGGTTTTGGGCTCCAAGAGACCCAGTACTTC,CASSLTGFGLQETQYF
TRBJ2-1,.,TRBD2,TRBV2,TGTGCCAGCAGTGAGGTAGCGGGGAACAATGAGCAGTTCTTC,CASSEVAGNNEQFF
TRBJ2-7,.,TRBD1,TRBV30,TGTGCCTGGGACAGGGGTGCCTACGAGCAGTACTTC,CAWDRGAYEQYF
TRBJ2-5,.,TRBD2,TRBV13,TGTGCCAGCAGCTCCCCCGGGGAACTAGCGGGAGTTAGAGGAGGGGAGACCCAGTACTTC,CASSSPGELAGVRGGETQYF
TRBJ2-4,.,TRBD1,TRBV7-2,TGTGCCAGCAGCTCCGGGACAGTTTTAGCAGGATACTTC,CASSSGTVLAGYF
TRBJ1-2,.,TRBD1,TRBV19,TGTGCCAGTAGCATAGGGACAGCTAACTATGGCTACACCTTC,CASSIGTANYGYTF
TRBJ2-7,.,.,TRBV6-1,TGTGCCAGCAAAGGGGGTTTCTCCCACGAGCAGTACTTC,CASKGGFSHEQYF
TRBJ2-2,once,TRBD1,TRBV9,TGTGCCAGCAGCGTAGAGAGGACAGGGAACACCGGGGAGCTGTTTTTT,CASSVERTGNTGELFF
TRBJ1-6,.,.,TRBV7-2,TGTGCCAGCAGCGGGAAAGGGACGGAGAATTCACCCCTCCACTTT,CASSGKGTENSPLHF
TRBJ2-7,.,.,TRBV6-6,TGTGCCAGCAGTTACTCGTCGGGGTCTTACGAGCAGTACTTC,CASSYSSGSYEQYF
TRBJ1-2,.,.,TRBV5-4,TGTGCCAGCAGCTCGCGGGGGGATCTCAACCCCTATGGCTACACCTTC,CASSSRGDLNPYGYTF
TRBJ2-2,.,.,TRBV10-1,TGCGCCTGGGGGGAATCCGGGGAGCTGTTTTTT,CAWGESGELFF
TRBJ1-1,.,.,TRBV4-1,TGCGCCAGCAGCCAAGGGGTCCACGCTCGGAACACTGAAGCTTTCTTT,CASSQGVHARNTEAFF
TRBJ1-2,.,.,TRBV7-9,TGTGCCAGCAGCTACGACAGAGACGGCTATGGCTACACCTTC,CASSYDRDGYGYTF
TRBJ2-3,.,.,TRBV19,TGTGCCAGTAGTATTAGCCAGGGTGGAACAGATACGCAGTATTTT,CASSISQGGTDTQYF
TRBJ2-7,.,.,TRBV6-5,TGTGCCAGCAGTTACTCGACAGCGGATAACCCCTACGAGCAGTACTTC,CASSYSTADNPYEQYF
TRBJ1-3,.,.,TRBV7-9,TGTGCCAGCATCCAAGGGAAGAGACCCTCTGGAAACACCATATATTTT,CASIQGKRPSGNTIYF
TRBJ1-2,.,TRBD1,TRBV7-9,TGTGCCAGCAGCTTAGGTGGGACAGGCAACTATGGCTACACCTTC,CASSLGGTGNYGYTF
TRBJ2-3,.,.,TRBV30,TGTGCCTGGAGTCGGCCTTTGACAGATACGCAGTATTTT,CAWSRPLTDTQYF
TRBJ1-5,.,TRBD1,TRBV4-1,TGCGCCAGCAGCCAAGATTGGGGACAGGGGCTTAACAATCAGCCCCAGCATTTT,CASSQDWGQGLNNQPQHF
TRBJ1-2,.,.,TRBV2,TGTGCCAGCAGTGAAGTTACAGGGCGGGTAGCTAACTATGGCTACACCTTC,CASSEVTGRVANYGYTF
TRBJ2-7,.,TRBD1,TRBV13,TGTGCCAGCAGCAGGGGGCACAATTCTCGGGAGCAGTACTTC,CASSRGHNSREQYF
TRBJ2-1,.,TRBD2,TRBV9,TGTGCCAGCAGCGTGGGACTAGCGACCTACAATGAGCAGTTCTTC,CASSVGLATYNEQFF
TRBJ2-5,.,.,TRBV28,TGTGCCAGCAGTTTATACGTGGAGGATTCGGAGACCCAGTACTTC,CASSLYVEDSETQYF
TRBJ2-1,.,TRBD2,TRBV7-9,TGTGCCAGTAACTTAGCGGGAGGCACCAATGAGCAGTTCTTC,CASNLAGGTNEQFF
TRBJ2-7,.,.,TRBV7-8,TGTGCCAGCAGGTTGGGACAAGAGTACGAGCAGTACTTC,CASRLGQEYEQYF
TRBJ2-6,.,.,TRBV11-2,TGTGCCAGCAGCTTTCCCAAAGGGGCCGGGGCCAACGTCCTGACTTTC,CASSFPKGAGANVLTF
TRBJ2-3,.,TRBD2,TRBV6-5,TGTGCCAGCAGTAAGACTAGCGGGAGGTCAGATACGCAGTATTTT,CASSKTSGRSDTQYF
TRBJ2-7,.,.,TRBV10-1,TGCGCCAGCAAGGGTCCTTTCTACGAGCAGTACTTC,CASKGPFYEQYF
TRBJ1-1,.,.,TRBV5-4,TGTGCCAGCAGTACAGAGAACACTGAAGCTTTCTTT,CASSTENTEAFF
TRBJ1-2,.,TRBD1,TRBV7-9,TGTGCCAGCAGCTCAGACAGGGTTCACTATGGCTACACCTTC,CASSSDRVHYGYTF
TRBJ1-5,.,.,TRBV28,TGTGCCAGCAGTTTCGGAGACGCCACCCCTCTGAACAATCAGCCCCAGCATTTT,CASSFGDATPLNNQPQHF
TRBJ2-1,.,.,TRBV11-3,TGTGCCAGCAGCTTGTATCCGAGCTCCTACAATGAGCAGTTCTTC,CASSLYPSSYNEQFF
TRBJ2-7,.,TRBD2,TRBV4-1,TGCGCCAGCAGCCAAGGATCTAGCGGGAGTGCGTACGAGCAGTACTTC,CASSQGSSGSAYEQYF
TRBJ2-7,.,TRBD1,TRBV7-9,TGTGCCAGCAGCTCCGGCGGGACAGGAGGTTACGAGCAGTACTTC,CASSSGGTGGYEQYF
TRBJ2-2,.,.,TRBV7-8,TGTGCCAGCAGCTTAGGGAGCAGGGGTTCCGGGGAGCTGTTTTTT,CASSLGSRGSGELFF
TRBJ2-1,.,TRBD2,TRBV5-4,TGTGCCAGCAGCCCTCCAGCGGGAGCCTACAATGAGCAGTTCTTC,CASSPPAGAYNEQFF